The sequence of this T cell receptor beta chain was determined in a study of human T cells and chemical hapten exposure. The length of the CDR3 is 13 residues. The V gene's germline CDR1 is LNHDA and CDR2 SQIVND (reference sequence). V shed 10 bases and J shed 7 bases, with 14 bases lying between them. This clonotype was counted at least ten times. Time point: patch test 2, 6 weeks after DPC sensitization. Treatment defined: therapeutic diphenylcyclopropenone sensitization with weekly scalp DPC. People who gave samples had alopecia, were 18 to 70 years old, and were suitable for DPC. TCRdb itself ran the RACE reads through MiXCR, one entry per CDR3 protein. The data hold tens of thousands of distinct CDR3 sequences, with 8.5% observed a single time.

The receptor was isolated from a woman aged 50 to 60 with alopecia areata. Some clones in this sample may be carry-over from other donors' samples. The source material was whole blood, sampled in connection with sensitization to the hapten diphenylcyclopropenone (DPC). The chain links TRBV19 to TRBJ1-6, with no clear D. CDR3 loop: CATARDQNSPLHF. DNA for the CDR3: TGTGCCACGGCGCGCGATCAAAATTCACCCCTCCACTTT.